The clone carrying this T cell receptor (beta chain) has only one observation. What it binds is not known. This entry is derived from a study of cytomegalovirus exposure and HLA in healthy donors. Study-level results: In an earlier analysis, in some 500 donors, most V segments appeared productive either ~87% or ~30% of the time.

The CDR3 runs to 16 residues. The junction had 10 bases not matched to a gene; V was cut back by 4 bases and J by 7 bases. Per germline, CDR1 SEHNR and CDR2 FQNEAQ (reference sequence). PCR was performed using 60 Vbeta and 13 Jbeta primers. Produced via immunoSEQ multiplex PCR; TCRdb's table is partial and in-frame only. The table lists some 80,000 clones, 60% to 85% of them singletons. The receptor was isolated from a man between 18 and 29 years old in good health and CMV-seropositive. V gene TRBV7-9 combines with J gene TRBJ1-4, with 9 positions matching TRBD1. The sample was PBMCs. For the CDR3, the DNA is TGTGCCAGCAGCTCGACTGGACAGGGGATTATTGAAAAACTGTTTTTT. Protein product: CASSSTGQGIIEKLFF.